The 10 T cell receptor beta chains below come from one sample, sequenced in a study of identical twins. In TCRdb, the 5' RACE reads were re-called with MiXCR into one record per CDR3 protein. This sample carries about 530,000 distinct CDR3 sequences, roughly 15% of them seen once, and the ten largest clones take less than 0.5%. In addition, the sample was reused for a study of yellow fever vaccine responses in identical twins.

Sequencing was carried out using CD4+ T cells sorted from blood. Every receptor here comes from a woman in her late teens or twenties in good health.

This clonotype was seen only a few times. This chain uses TRBV14 with TRBJ2-1, with 11 bases matching TRBD2. The CDR3 is 17 residues long. The junction had 6 bases not matched to a gene; V was cut back by 4 bases and J by 1 base. Germline CDR1 and CDR2: SGHDN and FVKESK. The DNA for the CDR3 is TGTGCCAGCAGCCCACTAGCGGGAGCGGGTTCCTACAATGAGCAGTTCTTC. This translates into CASSPLAGAGSYNEQFF.

The rearrangement uses TRBV12-3 or TRBV12-4 and TRBJ1-1, with 8 bases aligning to TRBD1. The CDR3 sequence is 14 residues long. V shed 2 bases, J shed 7 bases, and the junction held 6 bases outside the gene matches. CDR3 loop: CASSLRTGTVEAFF. CDR3 bases: TGTGCCAGCAGTTTAAGGACAGGGACGGTTGAAGCTTTCTTT.

The table lists this clonotype with a few counts. The chain recombines TRBV24-1 with TRBJ2-5; weak D call: TRBD1 (5 bases). Germline CDR1 is KGHDR and CDR2 is SFDVKD. V was shortened by 7 bases and J by 3 bases, with 14 bases between the two germline ends. This CDR3 has 14 residues. CDR3 protein: CATSQGGTEETQYF. The DNA for the CDR3 is TGTGCCACCAGCCAGGGCGGTACAGAAGAGACCCAGTACTTC.

The V and J genes are TRBV24-1 and TRBJ2-7, with 9 nucleotides matching TRBD2. The CDR3 loop spans 15 amino acids. With 1 base clipped from V and 3 bases from J, the junction kept 3 bases outside the gene matches. The germline gives CDR1 KGHDR, CDR2 SFDVKD. The CDR3 loop reads CATSDFQRGDYEQYF. The DNA of the CDR3 is TGTGCCACCAGTGATTTTCAGCGGGGGGACTACGAGCAGTACTTC.

The chain carries TRBV5-8 and TRBJ2-3; D is perhaps TRBD1 or TRBD2 (6 bases each). Germline values: CDR1 SGHTS, CDR2 YDEGEE. Trimming took 0 bases from V and 0 from J, leaving 14 bases between them. This CDR3 has 17 amino acids. CDR3 DNA: TGTGCCAGCAGCTTGGCCCCGGGGGCGGCTAGCACAGATACGCAGTATTTT. It encodes CASSLAPGAASTDTQYF.

The CDR3 sequence: CASSGPHGPYEQYF. The DNA of the CDR3 is TGTGCCAGCAGCGGACCCCATGGGCCTTACGAGCAGTACTTC. The V gene is TRBV28, the J gene TRBJ2-7; D remains unclear. Per germline, CDR1 MDHEN and CDR2 SYDVKM. Deletions cut 6 bases from V and 4 bases from J, with 16 bases between. The CDR3 extends over 14 amino acids.

This clonotype has only a few counts. J is TRBJ2-7 and V is TRBV20-1; the D is unclear. V was pared by 3 bases and J by 4 bases, with 4 bases between. The CDR3 totals 10 residues. CDR1 DFQATT and CDR2 SNEGSKA come from the germline V gene (reference sequence). The CDR3 loop is CSASGYEQYV. Here the CDR3 DNA reads TGCAGTGCTAGCGGTTACGAGCAGTACGTC.

This clonotype was observed at least ten times. The chain is built from TRBV7-8 and TRBJ1-1; no clear D gene. This CDR3 is 15 amino acids long. Trimming took 4 bases from V and 1 from J, leaving 13 bases between them. CDR1 is SGHVS and CDR2 is FQNEAQ in the germline V gene. The CDR3 nucleotides read TGTGCCAGCAGCTGGCCGGCAGCCCAGAACACTGAAGCTTTCTTT. It specifies CASSWPAAQNTEAFF.

Many counts were recorded for this clonotype. CDR3 sequence reads: CASSLGGAGELFF. CDR3 nucleotides: TGTGCCAGCAGTTTAGGGGGGGCCGGGGAGCTGTTTTTT. This chain joins TRBV12-3 or TRBV12-4 and TRBJ2-2, with a possible D match to TRBD2 (6 bases). The CDR3 sequence is 13 residues long. Deletions cut 1 base from V and 6 bases from J, with 6 bases between.

This clonotype was detected many times. The rearrangement links TRBV3-1 to TRBJ2-2; no clear D. The germline V and J ends were trimmed by 4 bases and 4 bases, with 4 bases remaining between them. CDR3 length equals 12 residues. The germline V gene has CDR1 LGHDT and CDR2 YNNKEL (reference sequence). CDR3 loop: CASSLVTGELFF. Written as DNA, the CDR3 is TGTGCCAGCAGCCTGGTCACCGGGGAGCTGTTTTTT.